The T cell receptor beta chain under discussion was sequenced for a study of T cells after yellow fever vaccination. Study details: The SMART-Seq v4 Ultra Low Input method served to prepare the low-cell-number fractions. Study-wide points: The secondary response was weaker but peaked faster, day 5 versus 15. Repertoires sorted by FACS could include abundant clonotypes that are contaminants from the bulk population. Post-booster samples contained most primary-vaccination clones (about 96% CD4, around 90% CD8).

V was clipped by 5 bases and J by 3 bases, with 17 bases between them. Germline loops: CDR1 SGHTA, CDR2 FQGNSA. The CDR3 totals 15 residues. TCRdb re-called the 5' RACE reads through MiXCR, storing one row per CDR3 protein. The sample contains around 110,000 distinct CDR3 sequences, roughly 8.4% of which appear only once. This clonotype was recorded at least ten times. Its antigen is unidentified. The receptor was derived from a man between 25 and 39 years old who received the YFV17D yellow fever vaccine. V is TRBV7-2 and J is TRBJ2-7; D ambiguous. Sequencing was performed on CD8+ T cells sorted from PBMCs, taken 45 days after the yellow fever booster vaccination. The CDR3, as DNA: TGTGCCAGCAGCGTAAATCCAGAAGAATACTACGAGCAGTACTTC. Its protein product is CASSVNPEEYYEQYF. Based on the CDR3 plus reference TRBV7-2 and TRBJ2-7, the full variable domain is GAGVSQSPSNKVTEKGKDVELRCDPISGHTALYWYRQSLGQGLEFLIYFQGNSAPDKSGLPSDRFSAERTGGSVSTLTIQRTQQEDSAVYLCASSVNPEEYYEQYFGPGTRLTVT.